This TCR beta chain was recovered during a study of blood T cell repertoires in COVID-19 (dated by TCRdb to about 2020). Describing the broader study: Samples from collaborators originated in the United States, Italy and Spain and spanned both the acute and convalescent phases of COVID-19. The prospective study material was composed of cDNA or gDNA derived from T cells, B-cell-depleted T cells, or PBMCs. Subjects who had been exposed to COVID-19, were actively infected with it, or had recovered from it provided the deeply sampled blood TCRbeta repertoires that made up the dataset. A freely available public database, intended as a resource for researchers studying the immune response to SARS-CoV-2, is where the repertoires were released. The samples were drawn from two sources: the first 160 participants of the ongoing ImmuneRACE study, and 1,254 subjects contributed by 6 global collaborators. The sample metadata nearly always contained a de-identified subject ID, COVID-19 status, age in years and sex. Where available, HLA class I and class II types were obtained from metadata supplied by the sample provider rather than from assay-based typing.

TCRbeta CDR3 regions were amplified from genomic DNA by means of the immunoSEQ Assay, a bias-controlled multiplex PCR. In the source study's methods: The number of nucleated cells in each sample was estimated from the amplification of reference gene primers within the assay. To quantify the absolute abundance of each unique TCRbeta CDR3 rearrangement, sequence reads were collapsed and filtered. For each sample, productive Simpson clonality was calculated by taking the square root of Simpson's diversity index across productive rearrangements. Here the immuneACCESS table is served through TCRdb, limited to in-frame sequences with V and J called. Missing clones are a known gap in these copies; in checked studies unresolved V genes cover under half, and the rest lacks a known reason. For V, J and clone size, that table is used; D and trimming come from the DNA. For this sample there are approximately 250,000 clones; about 80% appear just once. Clones ranked in the top ten supply 14% to 15% of the sample.

V is cut by 1 base and J by 4 bases, and the space between the germline ends is 13 bases. From the cysteine through the phenylalanine, the CDR3 covers 16 amino acids. The retained sequence is limited to the CDR3, 48 bases, with the frame set at the first base. CDR1 and CDR2, per the germline V gene, are SGHDN and FVKESK. In the prospective study, participants were about 18 to 95 years old, resided in 24 geographic areas of the United States, and were enrolled through a virtual design. To assign participants to cohorts, the prospective study relied on clinical history that participants themselves reported in a screening survey and a study questionnaire. For ImmuneRACE Cohort 3, a participant was defined as recovered based on two consecutive negative NP/OP PCR tests, clearance by a healthcare professional, or resolution of symptoms. In the prospective study, whole blood, serum and a nasopharyngeal or oropharyngeal swab were collected from each participant by mobile phlebotomists. Over a roughly 2-month period, participants in the prospective study had the option of providing additional blood draws and questionnaires. Before DNA extraction, prospective study blood samples were shipped either frozen or at room temperature.

General study outcomes and caveats: The amount of clinical and demographic metadata varied by source and participant and was provided uncurated.

Notes on this clone: Its target antigen remains unknown. Within one base of it there is no much larger clone, and no base qualities were kept.

Recombination joined TRBV14 with TRBJ2-2; perhaps TRBD2 is the D gene, with 7 bases matching. The sequence was collected from a man aged 40-50 years who had recovered from COVID-19. Sample: PBMCs or T cells enriched from blood (not recorded which). The CDR3 protein: CASSQGRGRGTGELFF. The DNA reads as follows: TGTGCCAGCAGCCAAGGAAGGGGGAGGGGCACCGGGGAGCTGTTTTTT.